This is a list of T cell receptor beta chains from one sample in a study of blood T cell repertoires in COVID-19. The assay was immunoSEQ multiplex PCR, and TCRdb's table has in-frame clones only and misses some. This table has roughly 87,000 clones, around 84% appearing once. The sample consisted of peripheral blood. Receptor source: a woman in her sixties or seventies with acute or convalescent COVID-19. The CDR3 runs from the conserved cysteine through the conserved F or W. The order of the fields is D gene, clone size, V gene, J gene, CDR3 DNA, CDR3 protein. The D gene is left open where the match is weak. Rows give clone size only sometimes, using once, few, many, or a class for an expanded clone.

NA	few	TRBV9	TRBJ2-7	TGTGCCAGCAGCCAGGGGCTAGCAAGTGGCTACGAGCAGTACTTC	CASSQGLASGYEQYF
NA	NA	TRBV3-1/TRBV3-2	TRBJ1-4	TGTGCCAGCAGCCAACTCAGGGGTGCGCTGTTTTTT	CASSQLRGALFF
NA	once	TRBV7-2	TRBJ1-1	TGTGCCAGCAGAGATCAGGGTTACATGAACACTGAAGCTTTCTTT	CASRDQGYMNTEAFF
NA	NA	TRBV6-5	TRBJ1-6	TGTGCCAGCAGTTACAAACACTCCTATAATTCACCCCTCCACTTT	CASSYKHSYNSPLHF
NA	NA	TRBV19	TRBJ2-5	TGTGCCAGTAGCGACCCAGGCCGCCAAGAGACCCAGTACTTC	CASSDPGRQETQYF
NA	once	TRBV10-3	TRBJ1-2	TGTGCCATCAGCGGAAAGTTAGGCGGTAGGGAGTATGGCTACACCTTC	CAISGKLGGREYGYTF
NA	NA	TRBV15	TRBJ2-1	TGTGCCACCAGCAGCACCGGGACTTCCTCCTACAATGAGCAGTTCTTC	CATSSTGTSSYNEQFF
TRBD2	NA	TRBV11-3	TRBJ2-3	TGTGCCAGCACCCCCCGGCGGGGGGGCATAGATACGCAGTATTTT	CASTPRRGGIDTQYF
TRBD1	NA	TRBV3-1/TRBV3-2	TRBJ1-1	TGTGCCAGCAGCCAACGACAGGGGGCGAACACTGAAGCTTTCTTT	CASSQRQGANTEAFF
NA	few	TRBV4-3	TRBJ2-1	TGCGCCAGCAGCCAGGAACCATGGGGGCTCAATGAGCAGTTCTTC	CASSQEPWGLNEQFF
NA	NA	TRBV9	TRBJ2-7	TGTGCCAGCAGCCCCCGCCTCGGTCTCGGGGGCTACGAGCAGTACTTC	CASSPRLGLGGYEQYF
TRBD1	NA	TRBV4-3	TRBJ1-2	TGCGCCAGCAGCCAAGCCGAGGGCAAACAGGGGGCGTACTATGGCTACACCTTC	CASSQAEGKQGAYYGYTF
NA	NA	TRBV3-1/TRBV3-2	TRBJ1-6	TGTGCCAGCAGCCAAACACTAAATTCACCCCTCCACTTT	CASSQTLNSPLHF
NA	NA	TRBV12-5	TRBJ1-1	TGTGCTAGTGTCTTTGGGAGGTCCTCCACTGAAGCTTTCTTT	CASVFGRSSTEAFF
TRBD1	NA	TRBV5-1	TRBJ1-2	TGCGCCAGCAGCCGACAGGGTGATGGCTACACCTTC	CASSRQGDGYTF
NA	NA	TRBV6-1	TRBJ2-7	TGTGCCAGCAGTGACGGGGGTCTACCCACCTACGAGCAGTACTTC	CASSDGGLPTYEQYF
TRBD1	NA	TRBV7-9	TRBJ1-4	TGTGCCAGCAGCGAGACAGGGGTGGGCGAAAAACTGTTTTTT	CASSETGVGEKLFF
TRBD1	NA	TRBV2	TRBJ1-3	TGTGCCAGCAGTAGGGACAGGGGGCAAGCTGGAAACACCATATATTTT	CASSRDRGQAGNTIYF
NA	NA	TRBV4-1	TRBJ2-3	TGCGCCAGCAGCCAAGGGGAGCGGGTCCTCACAGATACGCAGTATTTT	CASSQGERVLTDTQYF
NA	NA	TRBV28	TRBJ1-1	TGTGCCAGCAGTTTAGAGTTGCAGGTCAGGGAAGCTTTCTTT	CASSLELQVREAFF
TRBD1	NA	TRBV27	TRBJ2-3	TGTGCCAGCAGAGGACAGGGGAGGTTTCCTAGCACAGATACGCAGTATTTT	CASRGQGRFPSTDTQYF
TRBD2	NA	TRBV19	TRBJ2-5	TGTGCCAGTAGTGGACTAGCGGGCCCCCAAGAGACCCAGTACTTC	CASSGLAGPQETQYF
NA	NA	TRBV19	TRBJ1-2	TGTGCCAGTAGTCCCGGGGGGGCGGAAAACTATGGCTACACCTTC	CASSPGGAENYGYTF
TRBD1	NA	TRBV7-2	TRBJ1-3	TGTGCCAGCAGTCCGAGAGTGACAGGGGTGGGAAACACCATATATTTT	CASSPRVTGVGNTIYF
TRBD1	NA	TRBV27	TRBJ1-2	TGTGCCAGCCCTTATGGACAGGGGGGGGGTAACTATGGCTACACCTTC	CASPYGQGGGNYGYTF
NA	NA	TRBV16	TRBJ1-1	TGTGCCAGCAGCCAATCGAGGAACACTGAAGCTTTCTTT	CASSQSRNTEAFF
NA	NA	TRBV21-1	TRBJ1-1	TGTGCCAGCAGCGAGAGTGGCACTGAAGCTTTCTTT	CASSESGTEAFF
TRBD1	NA	TRBV4-3	TRBJ1-1	TGCGCCAGCAGCCGGACCGACAGGGTGGGCACTGAAGCTTTCTTT	CASSRTDRVGTEAFF
TRBD1	once	TRBV28	TRBJ2-3	TGTGCCAGCAGTCCCGGACAGGGGGGACCAAATACGCAGTATTTT	CASSPGQGGPNTQYF
NA	once	TRBV11-1	TRBJ1-1	TGTGCCAGCAGGGGACTCATGGAGTACACTGAAGCTTTCTTT	CASRGLMEYTEAFF
NA	NA	TRBV5-4	TRBJ2-1	TGTGCCAGCAGCTTCGGACAGATAAAAAATGAGCAGTTCTTC	CASSFGQIKNEQFF
TRBD1	once	TRBV19	TRBJ1-2	TGTGCCAGTAGCAGCCCGGGACAGTTCTATGGCTACACCTTC	CASSSPGQFYGYTF
NA	NA	TRBV5-1	TRBJ1-5	TGCGCCAGCAGCGAACAGGGATATCAGCCCCAGCATTTT	CASSEQGYQPQHF
NA	NA	TRBV6-1	TRBJ1-4	TGTGCCAGCAGTGAAGTTCGAGCAACTAATGAAAAACTGTTTTTT	CASSEVRATNEKLFF
NA	NA	TRBV6-5	TRBJ1-5	TGTGCCAGCAGTTACTCATTCGGCAATCAGCCCCAGCATTTT	CASSYSFGNQPQHF
TRBD1	NA	TRBV19	TRBJ1-4	TGTGCCAGTAGACGGGACAGGGGGTCGGAAAAACTGTTTTTT	CASRRDRGSEKLFF
TRBD2	NA	TRBV4-2	TRBJ2-1	TGTGCCAGCAGCCCATCCGGGGGGGCGAATGAGCAGTTCTTC	CASSPSGGANEQFF